The clone carrying this T cell receptor beta chain was seen more than once but under ten times. The antigen remains undetermined. All of the isolated RNA was reverse transcribed, so expressed TCRB transcripts were sequenced. Repertoires were generated with immunoSEQ multiplex PCR, while TCRdb's copy carries only in-frame clones and drops some. The data show under 95,000 clones, roughly 31% seen once. This entry comes from a study of beta chain features in type 1 diabetes. At the level of the study: On cell yields, gender and age, patients and healthy donors were similar.

V lost 2 bases and J 5 bases, leaving 12 bases between the germline ends. Germline V lookup: CDR1 SGHTA, CDR2 FQGNSA. The CDR3 has 14 amino acids. Overall study results and limits: Among type 1 diabetes patients, VDJ junctions had fewer insertions and more deletions.

Sequenced: stem cell memory CD4+ T cells from blood. The rearrangement links TRBV7-2 to TRBJ2-5; TRBD2 might be the D (5 bases). This sequence originates from a woman in her late teens or twenties in good health. In DNA, the CDR3 is TGTGCCAGCAGCTTAAGGACCCGAGGGGAGACCCAGTACTTC. Encoded protein: CASSLRTRGETQYF.